This is a list of T cell receptor beta chains from one sample in a study of blood T cell repertoires in COVID-19. Measured with immunoSEQ multiplex PCR; TCRdb has only the in-frame clones, and not every one. The sample records tens of thousands of clones, approximately 86% being singletons. The source material was peripheral blood. These receptors all come from a woman aged 80 or over with acute or convalescent COVID-19. Each CDR3 is given with its conserved first and last residue.

v_gene | CDR3aa
TRBV7-7 | CASSPSPDVGTYEQYF
TRBV7-2 | CASSSRLAGDVDTQYF
TRBV7-9 | CASSGTGGAYEQFF
TRBV19 | CASSIAQGAASAGIYEQYF
TRBV3-1/TRBV3-2 | CASRGTGGKTQYF
TRBV4-3 | CASSQLTGANYGYTF
TRBV3-1/TRBV3-2 | CASSQVGGTVAFF
TRBV9 | CASSVQGAGGELFF
TRBV12-5 | CASGPTGGLTSGSSYNEQFF
TRBV7-9 | CASSASNEQFF
TRBV7-2 | CASSGRVPKNIQYF
TRBV4-3 | CASSQDHPHQGTEAFF
TRBV27 | CASTPRTGPGNTIYF
TRBV5-1 | CASSGGQGAGEAFF
TRBV7-6 | CASSLEPGHIYEQYF
TRBV7-2 | CASSYRQGQGYTF
TRBV6-1 | CASSDKGGWYEQYF
TRBV6-1 | CASSEWAGAGGELFF
TRBV10-1 | CASSEQVAGVRELFF
TRBV7-9 | CASSNPGTGNTEAFF
TRBV28 | CASSLAEPRETQYF
TRBV4-1 | CASSQQLAGTQETQYF
TRBV7-9 | CASSRDRGQFGYTF
TRBV7-9 | CASSYIKSSGQNNEQFF
TRBV5-1 | CASSPQGQGASVNEQFF
TRBV11-2 | CASSLRDRGQGTGELFF
TRBV7-9 | CASSLATSLETQYF
TRBV19 | CASSMVAGELEQYF
TRBV5-4 | CASSLGGLAGGSYNEQFF
TRBV10-3 | CAIGEGGATDTQYF
TRBV7-2 | CASSLGMAVGYTF
TRBV4-1 | CASSQDRASGSTDTQYF
TRBV20-1 | CSASVVSGGGYGYTF
TRBV5-1 | CASRPGTGESPLHF
TRBV18 | CASLLSGGTDTQYF
TRBV20-1 | CSASGSGNTEAFF
TRBV3-1/TRBV3-2 | CASSRTGTGDGGKTQYF
TRBV19 | CASSRTSGRETQYF
TRBV5-1 | CASSGDREDTQYF
TRBV4-2 | CASSQDPGGRGPYEQYF